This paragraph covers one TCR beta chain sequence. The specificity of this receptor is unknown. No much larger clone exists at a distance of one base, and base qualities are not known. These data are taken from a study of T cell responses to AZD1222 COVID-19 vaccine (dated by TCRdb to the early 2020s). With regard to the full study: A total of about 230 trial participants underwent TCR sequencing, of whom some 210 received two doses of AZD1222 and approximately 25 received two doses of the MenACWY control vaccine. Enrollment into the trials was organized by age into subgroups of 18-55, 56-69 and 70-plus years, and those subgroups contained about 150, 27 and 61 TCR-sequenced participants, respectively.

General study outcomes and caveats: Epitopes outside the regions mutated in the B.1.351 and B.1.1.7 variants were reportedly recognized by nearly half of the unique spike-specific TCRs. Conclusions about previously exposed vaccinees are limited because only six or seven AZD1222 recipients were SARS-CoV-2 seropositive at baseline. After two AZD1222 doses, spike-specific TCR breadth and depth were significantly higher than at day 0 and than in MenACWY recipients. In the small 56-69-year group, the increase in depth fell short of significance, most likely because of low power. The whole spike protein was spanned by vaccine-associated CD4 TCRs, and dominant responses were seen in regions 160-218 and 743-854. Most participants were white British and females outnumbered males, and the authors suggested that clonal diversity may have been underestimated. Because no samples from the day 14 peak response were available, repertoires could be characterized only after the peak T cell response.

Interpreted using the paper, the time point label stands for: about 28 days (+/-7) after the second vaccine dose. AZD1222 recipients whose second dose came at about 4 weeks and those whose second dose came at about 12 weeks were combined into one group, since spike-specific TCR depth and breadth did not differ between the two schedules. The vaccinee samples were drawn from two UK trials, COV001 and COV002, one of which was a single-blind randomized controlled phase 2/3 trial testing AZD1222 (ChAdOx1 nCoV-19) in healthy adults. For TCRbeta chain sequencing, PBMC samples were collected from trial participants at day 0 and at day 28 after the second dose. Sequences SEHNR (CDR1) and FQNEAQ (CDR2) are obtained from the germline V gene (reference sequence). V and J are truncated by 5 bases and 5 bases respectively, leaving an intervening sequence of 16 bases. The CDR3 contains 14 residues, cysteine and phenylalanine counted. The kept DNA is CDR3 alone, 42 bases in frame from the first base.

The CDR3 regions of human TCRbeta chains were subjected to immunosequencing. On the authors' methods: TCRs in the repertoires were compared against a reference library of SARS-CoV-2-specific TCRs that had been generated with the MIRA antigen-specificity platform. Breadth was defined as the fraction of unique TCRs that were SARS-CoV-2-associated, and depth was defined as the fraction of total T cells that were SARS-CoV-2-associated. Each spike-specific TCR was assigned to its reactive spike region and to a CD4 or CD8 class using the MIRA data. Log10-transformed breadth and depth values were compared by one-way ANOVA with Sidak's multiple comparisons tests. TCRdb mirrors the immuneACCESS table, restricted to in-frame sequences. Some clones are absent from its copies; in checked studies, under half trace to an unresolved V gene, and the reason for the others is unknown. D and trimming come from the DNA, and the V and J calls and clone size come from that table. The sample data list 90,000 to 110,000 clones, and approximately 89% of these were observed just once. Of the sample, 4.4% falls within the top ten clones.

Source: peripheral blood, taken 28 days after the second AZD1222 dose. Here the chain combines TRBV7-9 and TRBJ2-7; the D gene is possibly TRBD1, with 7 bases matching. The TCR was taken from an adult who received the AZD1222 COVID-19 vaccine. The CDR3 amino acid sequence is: CASSPSGRGDEQYF. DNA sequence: TGTGCCAGCAGCCCTTCGGGCAGGGGGGACGAGCAGTACTTC.